The present entry profiles one TCR beta chain with its context. Its target is not known. These data originate in a study of neoadjuvant nivolumab and ipilimumab in lung cancer. Findings and caveats of the study: Compared with tumor-adjacent uninvolved lung, resected tumors showed greater richness and clonality.

V lost 6 bases and J 5 bases, leaving 8 bases between the germline ends. The germline V gene encodes CDR1 MNHEY and CDR2 SMNVEV (reference sequence). The CDR3 is 12 amino acids. Only in-frame clones appear in the TCRdb table, and some are missing; sequencing was by immunoSEQ multiplex PCR. The table lists 3,200 or so clones, roughly 88% of them singletons. V and J are TRBV27 and TRBJ1-5; D is uncertain. The receptor comes from an adult with non-small cell lung cancer. The material sequenced was tumor tissue, taken after neoadjuvant nivolumab, alone or with ipilimumab, at or shortly before surgery. The CDR3 DNA reads as TGTGCCAGCAGCTCCGGACATCAGCCCCAGCATTTT. Protein product: CASSSGHQPQHF.